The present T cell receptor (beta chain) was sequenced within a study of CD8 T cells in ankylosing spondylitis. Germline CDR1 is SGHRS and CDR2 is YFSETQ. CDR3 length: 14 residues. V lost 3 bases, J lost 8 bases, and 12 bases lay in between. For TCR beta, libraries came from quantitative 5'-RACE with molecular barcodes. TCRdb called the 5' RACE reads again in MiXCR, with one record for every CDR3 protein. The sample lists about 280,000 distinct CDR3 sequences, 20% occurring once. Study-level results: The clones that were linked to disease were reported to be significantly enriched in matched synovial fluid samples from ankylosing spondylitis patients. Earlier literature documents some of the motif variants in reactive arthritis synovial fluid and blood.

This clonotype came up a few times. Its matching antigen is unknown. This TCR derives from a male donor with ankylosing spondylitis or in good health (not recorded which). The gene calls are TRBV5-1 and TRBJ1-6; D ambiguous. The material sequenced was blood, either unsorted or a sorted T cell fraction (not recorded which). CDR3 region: CASSSLGFDSPLHF. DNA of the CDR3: TGCGCCAGCAGCTCCCTAGGGTTTGATTCACCCCTCCACTTT.